Shown below are 26 T cell receptor beta chains from a single sample sequenced in a study of T-cell memory formation after mild COVID-19. TCRdb called the 5' RACE reads again in MiXCR, with one record for every CDR3 protein. The data hold 90,000 to 120,000 distinct CDR3 sequences, with around 14% observed a single time. The specimen was PBMCs or a T cell subset sorted from them (not recorded which). Source of these receptors: a man aged 18 to 30 who had mild COVID-19 (a few samples of this study predate the infection). Cell type and time point are not known.

CDR3 in amino acids: CASSDGRGMYEQYF. The CDR3 DNA is TGCGCCAGCAGTGACGGCAGGGGGATGTACGAGCAGTACTTC. The V call is TRBV10-2, the J call TRBJ2-7; 7 bases are a match to TRBD1. V lost 3 bases, J lost 4 bases, and 6 bases stayed unmatched. The V gene's germline CDR1 is WSHSY and CDR2 SAAADI. The CDR3 sequence is 14 residues long.

This clonotype was found many times. V is TRBV29-1 and J is TRBJ2-6; D tentatively fits TRBD1 or TRBD2 (5 bases each). Germline V lookup: CDR1 SQVTM, CDR2 ANQGSEA. The CDR3 totals 14 residues. Trimming took off 3 bases at V and 4 bases at J, with 10 bases between the two ends. CDR3 in DNA: TGCAGCGTTGATTTCGGGGACGGGGCCAACGTCCTGACTTTC. Its protein product is CSVDFGDGANVLTF.

This clonotype appeared a few times. Sequence at one end of the junction differs from germline and may be a read error. The chain carries TRBV5-1 and TRBJ2-2; D assignment may be TRBD1 or TRBD2 (5 bases each). The CDR3 covers 14 residues. Germline-derived CDR1 and CDR2 are SGHRS and YFSETQ. The CDR3 bases are TGCGCCAGCAGCTTAATCGGGAACACCGGGGACCTGTTTTTT. It codes for CASSLIGNTGDLFF.

This clonotype came up a few times. The gene calls are TRBV7-2 and TRBJ2-7, with D hard to call. The CDR3 contains 13 residues. Trimming removed 1 base at V and 5 bases at J, with 9 bases between. The V gene's germline CDR1 is SGHTA and CDR2 FQGNSA. CDR3 residues: CASSLVGWHEQYV. CDR3 coding DNA: TGTGCCAGCAGCTTAGTAGGTTGGCACGAGCAGTACGTC.

The CDR3 reads CASSVGQGNEQFF. The CDR3 bases are TGTGCCAGCAGCGTTGGACAGGGCAATGAGCAGTTCTTC. The chain has TRBV9 and TRBJ2-1; 8 bases line up with TRBD1. The CDR3 covers 13 residues. Germline V lookup: CDR1 SGDLS, CDR2 YYNGEE. Germline trimming cut 2 bases from V and 6 bases from J; bases unmatched to any gene: 1.

V gene TRBV12-3 or TRBV12-4 combines with J gene TRBJ1-5; D uncertain. The V end lost 1 base, the J end lost 2 bases, and 9 bases lay between the germline ends. This CDR3 has 15 residues. The CDR3 DNA sequence: TGTGCCAGCAGTTTAGAGGGATGGGGCAATCAGCCCCAGCATTTT. It codes for CASSLEGWGNQPQHF.

The chain is built from TRBV4-3 and TRBJ2-1; D is ambiguous. Germline V CDR1 and CDR2: LGHNA, YSLEER. V was shortened by 1 base and J by 4 bases, with 11 bases between the two germline ends. This CDR3 comprises 15 residues. The CDR3 DNA reads TGCGCCAGCAGCCAAGCCCCGCCGAGATACAATGAGCAGTTCTTC. It specifies CASSQAPPRYNEQFF.

This clonotype was found a few times. This chain uses TRBV7-9 with TRBJ2-2; D unclear. V lost 3 bases, J lost 7 bases, and 6 bases lay in between. The CDR3 loop spans 12 amino acids. Germline V gives CDR1 SEHNR, CDR2 FQNEAQ (reference sequence). The CDR3 bases are TGTGCCAGCAGCTTTCCCGACGGGGAGCTGTTTTTT. The encoded protein is CASSFPDGELFF. Looking up the rest from reference TRBV7-9 and TRBJ2-2 gives the full variable domain: DTGVSQNPRHKITKRGQNVTFRCDPISEHNRLYWYRQTLGQGPEFLTYFQNEAQLEKSRLLSDRFSAERPKGSFSTLEIQRTEQGDSAMYLCASSFPDGELFFGEGSRLTVL.

This clonotype was detected only a few times. The rearrangement links TRBV9 to TRBJ1-1, with D perhaps matching TRBD1 (5 bases). The CDR3 loop spans 14 amino acids. Trimming took off 0 bases at V and 0 bases at J, with 6 bases between the two ends. The germline gives CDR1 SGDLS, CDR2 YYNGEE. DNA for the CDR3: TGTGCCAGCAGCGTAGGGGGGATGAACACTGAAGCTTTCTTT. It encodes CASSVGGMNTEAFF.

This clonotype has just a few counts. V usage is TRBV28 and J usage is TRBJ2-3, with D unresolved. V was clipped by 4 bases and J by 3 bases, with 11 bases between them. The CDR3 is 14 amino acids. CDR1 is MDHEN and CDR2 is SYDVKM in the germline V gene. Here the CDR3 reads CASSYLTSTDTQYF. CDR3 nucleotide sequence: TGTGCCAGCAGTTATCTTACTTCGACAGATACGCAGTATTTT.

CDR3 residues: CASSYEARSEEQYV. In nucleotides, the CDR3 is TGTGCCAGCAGTTACGAGGCCCGGTCCGAGGAGCAGTACGTC. The chain recombines TRBV6-2 or TRBV6-3 with TRBJ2-7; D not resolved. Germline-derived CDR1 and CDR2 are MNHEY and SVGEGT. This CDR3 spans 14 amino acids. V shed 2 bases and J shed 7 bases, with 15 bases lying between them.

This chain connects TRBV7-2 to TRBJ2-3; a possible D gene is TRBD2 (5 bases). This CDR3 is 16 amino acids long. The V gene's germline CDR1 is SGHTA and CDR2 FQGNSA. Trimming took off 4 bases at V and 0 bases at J, with 14 bases between the two ends. CDR3 sequence (DNA): TGTGCCAGCAGCTATATCCGGGAACGGAGCACAGATACGCAGTATTTT. This codes for CASSYIRERSTDTQYF.

The chain couples TRBV7-9 to TRBJ1-1, with TRBD1 identical over 7 bases. This CDR3 is built from 17 residues. The J segment lost 3 bases and the V segment lost 5 bases, leaving 15 bases of the junction unmatched. Germline V lookup: CDR1 SEHNR, CDR2 FQNEAQ (reference sequence). This CDR3 reads CASSPSQGEVSDTEAFF. CDR3 in DNA: TGTGCCAGCAGCCCCTCGCAGGGGGAGGTGTCGGACACTGAAGCTTTCTTT. The complete variable domain, with remaining parts taken from reference TRBV7-9 and TRBJ1-1, reads DTGVSQNPRHKITKRGQNVTFRCDPISEHNRLYWYRQTLGQGPEFLTYFQNEAQLEKSRLLSDRFSAERPKGSFSTLEIQRTEQGDSAMYLCASSPSQGEVSDTEAFFGQGTRLTVV.

This clonotype has more than one count but fewer than ten. J is TRBJ1-2 and V is TRBV7-9; D not certain. Germline CDR1 is SEHNR and CDR2 is FQNEAQ (reference sequence). This CDR3 contains 14 residues. Trimming shortened V by 3 bases and J by 2 bases, and 10 bases separated the two germline ends. CDR3: CASSFSAANYGYTF. CDR3 DNA sequence: TGTGCCAGCAGCTTCAGTGCAGCGAACTATGGCTACACCTTC.

This clonotype was counted a few times. The CDR3, as DNA: TGTGCCAGCAGCCCCCAGTCCCGAGAGACCCAGTACTTC. Amino acids: CASSPQSRETQYF. The chain couples TRBV27 to TRBJ2-5, with D unclear. The CDR3 runs to 13 residues. Germline values: CDR1 MNHEY, CDR2 SMNVEV (reference sequence). Trimming shortened V by 6 bases and J by 4 bases, and 12 bases separated the two germline ends.

This clonotype was picked up a small number of times. The gene calls are TRBV5-6 and TRBJ2-1, with D possibly TRBD2 on 6 matching bases. This CDR3 contains 15 residues. CDR1 and CDR2 (germline): SGHDT, YYEEEE. Trimming removed 3 bases at V and 4 bases at J, with 14 bases between. The CDR3 loop reads CASSWGGLLYNEQFF. The DNA for the CDR3 is TGTGCCAGCAGCTGGGGCGGACTATTGTACAATGAGCAGTTCTTC.

In its sample, this clonotype was seen a few times. V gene TRBV4-3 combines with J gene TRBJ2-1; 12 nucleotides align to TRBD2. CDR3 size: 17 residues. Germline V CDR1 and CDR2: LGHNA, YSLEER. V dropped 0 bases and J dropped 4; count of bases not matched to a gene: 4. CDR3 protein: CASSQDTSGGLYNEQFF. CDR3 bases: TGCGCCAGCAGCCAAGATACTAGCGGGGGGCTATACAATGAGCAGTTCTTC.

This clonotype was counted between two and nine times. V usage is TRBV6-5 and J usage is TRBJ1-2; 9 bases match TRBD1. The CDR3 has 16 residues. V gave up 6 bases and J gave up 4 bases; unmatched junction bases: 12. Germline V gives CDR1 MNHEY, CDR2 SVGAGI. The CDR3 bases are TGTGCCAGCAGCAGCGGACAGGGGATGAACGGCTATGGCTACACCTTC. It specifies CASSSGQGMNGYGYTF.

This chain connects TRBV4-3 to TRBJ2-4; TRBD1 agrees at 9 bases. V lost 5 bases and J lost 7; bases outside the gene matches: 9. Per the germline V gene, CDR1 is LGHNA and CDR2 is YSLEER. The CDR3 length is 15 residues. The DNA for the CDR3 is TGCGCCAGCAGCAAAGGGGTCACAGGGGGCAACATTCAGTACTTC. Translating gives CASSKGVTGGNIQYF.

The chain joins TRBV6-5 to TRBJ2-2; 10 bases line up with TRBD1. The CDR3 spans 15 residues. J lost 4 bases, V lost 5 bases, and 4 bases had no gene match. CDR1 and CDR2 from the germline V gene are MNHEY and SVGAGI. The DNA for the CDR3 is TGTGCCAGCAGTCCGTGGACAGGGGGCACCGGGGAGCTGTTTTTT. Its protein product is CASSPWTGGTGELFF.

About this clonotype itself: A junction boundary mismatches the germline segment, possibly from a read error. The DNA of the CDR3 is TGTGCCAGCAGCTTCCTGTACAGTGAGCAGTTCTTC. This gives the protein CASSFLYSEQFF. This rearrangement joins TRBV7-2 to TRBJ2-1; no clear D. The CDR3 totals 12 residues. Germline lookup yields CDR1 SGHTA and CDR2 FQGNSA. Filled out from reference TRBV7-2 and TRBJ2-1, the complete variable domain reads GAGVSQSPSNKVTEKGKDVELRCDPISGHTALYWYRQSLGQGLEFLIYFQGNSAPDKSGLPSDRFSAERTGGSVSTLTIQRTQQEDSAVYLCASSFLYSEQFFGPGTRLTVL.

The chain recombines TRBV4-1 with TRBJ1-4; D is undetermined. The V end lost 1 base, the J end lost 0 bases, and 9 bases lay between the germline ends. CDR3 length equals 16 residues. Germline V gene sequence: CDR1 MGHRA, CDR2 YSYEKL. This CDR3 is CASSQVSRTTNEKLFF. The CDR3 region has the DNA TGCGCCAGCAGCCAAGTATCGAGAACAACTAATGAAAAACTGTTTTTT.

The table lists this clonotype with a few counts. The J gene is TRBJ1-2, the V gene TRBV4-3; D unclear. V was pared by 1 base and J by 4 bases, with 10 bases between. The CDR3 extends over 14 amino acids. The germline CDR1 and CDR2 sequences are LGHNA and YSLEER. CDR3 loop: CASSQGGGGYGYTF. CDR3 in DNA: TGCGCCAGCAGCCAAGGAGGAGGCGGCTATGGCTACACCTTC.

This sequence joins TRBV12-3 or TRBV12-4 and TRBJ2-5; no firm D call. This CDR3 is built from 14 residues. V lost 5 bases and J lost 1, with 11 bases in between. CDR3 sequence reads: CASSPMVTQETQYF. The CDR3 DNA is TGTGCCAGCAGTCCAATGGTCACCCAAGAGACCCAGTACTTC.

This rearrangement joins TRBV10-3 to TRBJ2-5; possible D gene TRBD2, 6 bases. The germline gives CDR1 ENHRY, CDR2 SYGVKD. The V end was cut by 8 bases, the J end by 7 bases, with 17 bases between. This CDR3 has 13 amino acids. The CDR3 DNA sequence: TGTGCCATCGGGGACTCATCTGTAGGGACCCAGTACTTC. It yields the protein CAIGDSSVGTQYF.

The chain uses TRBV18 and TRBJ2-1; D may correspond to TRBD1 or TRBD2 (5 bases each). V gave up 7 bases and J gave up 1 base, with 14 bases separating them. CDR1 and CDR2 from the germline V gene are KGHSH and LQKENI. The CDR3 spans 15 residues. CDR3 sequence reads: CASLAGTFSYNEQFF. CDR3 DNA: TGTGCCAGCTTAGCCGGGACCTTTTCCTACAATGAGCAGTTCTTC.